The entry below describes one TCR beta chain. The data were obtained in a study of OX40 agonist ivuxolimab in advanced cancers. About the study: An agonistic human IgG2 monoclonal antibody against OX40 (CD134) was given. Three dose-escalation patients had partial responses: one with hepatocellular carcinoma and two with cutaneous melanoma.

Patients were ineligible given autoimmune disease history or systemic immunosuppression. With baseline, cycle 4 day 1, and cycle 7 day 1 as timepoints, blood was sampled. Unmatched junction bases numbered 2, after V lost 3 bases and J lost 2 bases. The CDR3 is 14 amino acids. Germline values: CDR1 ENHRY, CDR2 SYGVKD. Sequenced by immunoSEQ multiplex PCR; TCRdb stores in-frame clones only, minus some. The sample contains about 79,000 clones, 90% to 95% of which appear only once. The sequencing used CD4+ or CD8+ T cells sorted from blood, collected in a trial of the OX40 agonist ivuxolimab. The V and J genes are TRBV10-3 and TRBJ2-3; TRBD2 matches 7 bases. The sequence derives from an adult with an advanced solid tumor such as melanoma, head and neck, liver or kidney cancer. In nucleotides, the CDR3 is TGTGCCATCAGTGACCGGGACTACACAGATACGCAGTATTTT. This translates into CAISDRDYTDTQYF.